This TCR beta chain was sequenced for a study of T cell responses to AZD1222 COVID-19 vaccine. Notes on the study in general: Baseline serology detected seropositivity in only six or seven AZD1222 recipients. Most donors were white British and more were female, and clonal diversity was possibly underestimated.

About this clone itself: Antigen specificity is unknown. An end of the junction differs from the germline gene, which may be a read error.

The repertoire was sequenced with immunoSEQ multiplex PCR; TCRdb's copy has only in-frame clones and lacks some. The sample lists about 68,000 clones; around 80% were seen once. Germline CDR1 and CDR2: SGHRS and YFSETQ. The CDR3 has 16 amino acids. This sequence was found in an adult in good health. The chain joins TRBV5-1 to TRBJ2-4, with 12 bases identical to TRBD2. The sequencing used peripheral blood, collected on day 0 of AZD1222 vaccination. The CDR3 sequence is CARSAGPSGGAYIQYF. CDR3 coding DNA: TGCGCCCGCAGCGCGGGGCCTAGCGGGGGGGCGTACATTCAGTACTTC. Supplemented by reference TRBV5-1 and TRBJ2-4, the full variable domain reads KAGVTQTPRYLIKTRGQQVTLSCSPISGHRSVSWYQQTPGQGLQFLFEYFSETQRNKGNFPGRFSGRQFSNSRSEMNVSTLELGDSALYLCARSAGPSGGAYIQYFGAGTRLSVL.